This T cell receptor beta chain was identified during a study of patients and donors after allogeneic stem cell transplantation. TCRdb redid the calling of the RT-PCR reads with MiXCR, one entry per CDR3 protein. The table records about 110,000 distinct CDR3 sequences, around 36% of them present only once. V was pared by 4 bases and J by 1 base, with 18 bases between. Germline loops: CDR1 LGHNA, CDR2 YNFKEQ. The CDR3 length is 17 residues. The TCR originated in a human donor who was either an allogeneic HSCT recipient or a stem cell or donor lymphocyte infusion donor (not recorded which). It is not recorded whose cells these are; they may come from a transplant donor. This chain links TRBV4-2 with TRBJ2-3; D unresolved. The specimen sequenced was blood, either unsorted or a sorted T cell fraction (not recorded which). The CDR3 loop is CASSPSKRALGTDTQYF. CDR3 DNA: TGTGCCAGCAGCCCTAGTAAGCGCGCACTGGGCACAGATACGCAGTATTTT.